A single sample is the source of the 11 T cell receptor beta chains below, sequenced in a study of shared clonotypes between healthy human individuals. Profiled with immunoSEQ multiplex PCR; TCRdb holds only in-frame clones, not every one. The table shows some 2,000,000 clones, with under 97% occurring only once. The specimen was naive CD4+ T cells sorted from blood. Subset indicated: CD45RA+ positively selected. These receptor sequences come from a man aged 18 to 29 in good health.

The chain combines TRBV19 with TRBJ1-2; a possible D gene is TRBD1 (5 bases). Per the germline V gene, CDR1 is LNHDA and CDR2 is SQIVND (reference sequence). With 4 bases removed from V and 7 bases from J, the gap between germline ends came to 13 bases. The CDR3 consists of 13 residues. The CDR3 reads CASSTDITGGYTF. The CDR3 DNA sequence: TGTGCCAGTAGTACGGACATAACGGGTGGCTACACCTTC.

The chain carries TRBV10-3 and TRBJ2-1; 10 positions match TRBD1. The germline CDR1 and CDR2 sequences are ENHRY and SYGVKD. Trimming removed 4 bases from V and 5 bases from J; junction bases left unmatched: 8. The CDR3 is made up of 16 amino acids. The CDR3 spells CAISGTGTGADNEQFF. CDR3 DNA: TGTGCCATCAGTGGAACCGGGACAGGGGCCGACAATGAGCAGTTCTTC.

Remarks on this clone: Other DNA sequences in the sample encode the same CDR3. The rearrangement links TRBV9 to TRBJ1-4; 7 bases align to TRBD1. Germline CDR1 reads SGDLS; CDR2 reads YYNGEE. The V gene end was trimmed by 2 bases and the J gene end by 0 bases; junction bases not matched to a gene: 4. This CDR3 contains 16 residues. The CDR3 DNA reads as TGTGCCAGCAGCGTGGGCCAGGGGGCAACTAATGAAAAACTGTTTTTT. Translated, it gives CASSVGQGATNEKLFF.

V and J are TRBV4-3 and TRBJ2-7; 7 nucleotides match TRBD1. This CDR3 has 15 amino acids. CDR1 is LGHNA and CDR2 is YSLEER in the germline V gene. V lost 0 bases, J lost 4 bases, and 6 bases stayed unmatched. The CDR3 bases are TGCGCCAGCAGCCAAGATGGGGACAGCGTTTACGAGCAGTACTTC. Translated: CASSQDGDSVYEQYF.

Written as DNA, the CDR3 is TGTGCCAGCAGTGAAACCTACGCGGGACCTGGGGATACGCAGTATTTT. This sequence encodes CASSETYAGPGDTQYF. The chain links TRBV6-1 to TRBJ2-3, with a tentative D call TRBD2 (6 bases). Germline values: CDR1 MNHNS, CDR2 SASEGT. The CDR3 is made up of 16 amino acids. V was trimmed by 2 bases and J by 6 bases, leaving 18 bases between them.

The CDR3 nucleotides read TGTGCCAGCAGTTTAGGGGGGGTGACTAACTATGGCTACACCTTC. Protein sequence: CASSLGGVTNYGYTF. The gene calls are TRBV28 and TRBJ1-2; D possibly corresponds to TRBD1 (5 bases). Trimming removed 2 bases from V and 0 bases from J, with 10 bases in between. This CDR3 spans 15 amino acids. Germline V CDR1 and CDR2: MDHEN, SYDVKM.

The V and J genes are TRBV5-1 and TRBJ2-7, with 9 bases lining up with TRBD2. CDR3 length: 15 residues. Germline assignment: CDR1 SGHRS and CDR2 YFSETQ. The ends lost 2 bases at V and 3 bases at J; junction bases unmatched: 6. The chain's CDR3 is CASSFGAGGNYEQYF. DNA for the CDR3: TGCGCCAGCAGCTTCGGCGCGGGAGGGAACTACGAGCAGTACTTC.

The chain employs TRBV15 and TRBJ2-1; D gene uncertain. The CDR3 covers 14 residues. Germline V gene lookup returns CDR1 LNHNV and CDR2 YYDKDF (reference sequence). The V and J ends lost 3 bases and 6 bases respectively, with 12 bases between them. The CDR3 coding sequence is TGTGCCACCAGCAGTAGGAGAATGAGCAATGAGCAGTTCTTC. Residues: CATSSRRMSNEQFF.

CDR3: CASSTATNTEAFF. CDR3 DNA: TGTGCCAGCAGTACAGCCACCAACACTGAAGCTTTCTTT. The chain has TRBV25-1 and TRBJ1-1; D is unresolved. Trimming removed 5 bases from V and 2 bases from J, with 9 bases in between. Germline loops: CDR1 MGHDK, CDR2 SYGVNS. This CDR3 is 13 amino acids long. The complete variable domain, with remaining parts taken from reference TRBV25-1 and TRBJ1-1, reads EADIYQTPRYLVIGTGKKITLECSQTMGHDKMYWYQQDPGMELHLIHYSYGVNSTEKGDLSSESTVSRIRTEHFPLTLESARPSHTSQYLCASSTATNTEAFFGQGTRLTVV.

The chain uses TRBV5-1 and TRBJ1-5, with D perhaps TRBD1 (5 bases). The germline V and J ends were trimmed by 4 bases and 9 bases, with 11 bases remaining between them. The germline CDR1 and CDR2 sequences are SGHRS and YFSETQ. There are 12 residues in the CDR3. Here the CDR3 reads CASSVVGGPQHF. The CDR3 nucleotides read TGCGCCAGCAGCGTAGTTGGGGGGCCCCAGCATTTT. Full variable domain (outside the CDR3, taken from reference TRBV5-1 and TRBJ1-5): KAGVTQTPRYLIKTRGQQVTLSCSPISGHRSVSWYQQTPGQGLQFLFEYFSETQRNKGNFPGRFSGRQFSNSRSEMNVSTLELGDSALYLCASSVVGGPQHFGDGTRLSIL.

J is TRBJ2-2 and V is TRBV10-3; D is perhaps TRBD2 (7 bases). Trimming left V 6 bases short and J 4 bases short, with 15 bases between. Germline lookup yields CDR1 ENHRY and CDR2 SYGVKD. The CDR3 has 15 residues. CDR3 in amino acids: CAIRRGGVGTGELFF. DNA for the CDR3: TGTGCCATCAGGAGGGGGGGAGTCGGCACCGGGGAGCTGTTTTTT.